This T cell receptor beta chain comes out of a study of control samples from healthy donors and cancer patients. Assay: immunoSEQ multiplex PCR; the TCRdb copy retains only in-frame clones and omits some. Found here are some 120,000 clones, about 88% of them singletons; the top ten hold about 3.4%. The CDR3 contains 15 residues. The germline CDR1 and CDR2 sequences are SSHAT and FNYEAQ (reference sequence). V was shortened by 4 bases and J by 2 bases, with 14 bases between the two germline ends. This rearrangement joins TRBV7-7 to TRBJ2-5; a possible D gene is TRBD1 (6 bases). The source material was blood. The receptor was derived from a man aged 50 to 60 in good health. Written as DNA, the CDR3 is TGTGCCAGCAGCTCCACGACAGGAGTTCAAGAGACCCAGTACTTC. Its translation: CASSSTTGVQETQYF.